This T cell receptor (beta chain) was sequenced in a study of spatial heterogeneity in lung cancer. Study-level information: Raw reads contained each unique TCR and UMI combination more than ten times on average.

One entry per CDR3 protein results from TCRdb running MiXCR on the 5' RACE reads. The sample includes approximately 2,900 distinct CDR3 sequences, about 17% of them seen just once. The time point: sample taken at primary tumor resection. Tumor, nontumor lung or frozen PBMC supplied whole RNA, sequenced without sorting. The CDR3 runs 13 residues. Trimming removed 0 bases at V and 8 bases at J, with 8 bases between. Germline lookup yields CDR1 LNHNV and CDR2 YYDKDF (reference sequence). The chain is built from TRBV15 and TRBJ2-4; no clear D. The sample in question was normal lung tissue next to the tumor, obtained at surgery. This clonotype was sampled from a female donor with early-stage non-small cell lung cancer. The CDR3 reads CATSRDKLDIQYF. CDR3 coding DNA: TGTGCCACCAGCAGAGATAAGCTGGACATTCAGTACTTC.